What follows are 16 T cell receptor beta chains derived from one specimen sequenced in a study of blood T cell repertoires in COVID-19. Profiled with immunoSEQ multiplex PCR; TCRdb holds only in-frame clones, not every one. Among about 160,000 clones listed, roughly 90% were seen once. The sample taken for sequencing was peripheral blood. The receptors were sampled from a man between 60 and 75 years old with active or convalescent COVID-19.

This chain uses TRBV11-2 with TRBJ2-1; D may be TRBD1 (5 bases). The ends were cut back, 1 base at V and 4 bases at J, with 8 bases in the middle. The CDR3 loop spans 14 amino acids. Germline-derived CDR1 and CDR2 are SGHAT and FQNNGV. The CDR3, as DNA: TGTGCCAGCAGCTTAGGGGGCACGTACAATGAGCAGTTCTTC. Its protein product is CASSLGGTYNEQFF. Full variable domain (rest looked up from reference TRBV11-2 and TRBJ2-1): EAGVAQSPRYKIIEKRQSVAFWCNPISGHATLYWYQQILGQGPKLLIQFQNNGVVDDSQLPKDRFSAERLKGVDSTLKIQPAKLEDSAVYLCASSLGGTYNEQFFGPGTRLTVL.

V is TRBV19 and J is TRBJ1-4; TRBD1 agrees at 7 bases. The CDR3 runs to 15 residues. The trim removed 5 bases at V and 5 bases at J, leaving 8 bases unmatched. Germline assignment: CDR1 LNHDA and CDR2 SQIVND (reference sequence). The CDR3 DNA reads as TGTGCCAGTAGTTGGGGGACAGACCAAAATGAAAAACTGTTTTTT. This encodes CASSWGTDQNEKLFF.

The DNA of the CDR3 is TGTGCCAGCAGGCAGGGGGCGCGGGGCACCGGGGAGCTGTTTTTT. It encodes CASRQGARGTGELFF. This sequence joins TRBV28 and TRBJ2-2; 8 nucleotides agree with TRBD1. This CDR3 region has 15 residues. Trimming took 6 bases from V and 4 from J; bases not matched to a gene: 7. CDR1 MDHEN and CDR2 SYDVKM come from the germline V gene.

The chain combines TRBV5-1 with TRBJ2-5, with 16 bases fitting TRBD2. CDR3 size: 17 residues. With V trimmed by 2 bases and J by 4 bases, 5 bases remained unmatched. CDR1 is SGHRS and CDR2 is YFSETQ in the germline V gene. The CDR3 DNA is TGCGCCAGCAGCTTAGGGACTAGCGGGGGGGCCCGAGAGACCCAGTACTTC. This encodes CASSLGTSGGARETQYF.

The genes are TRBV19 and TRBJ1-2, with 8 bases matching TRBD1. This CDR3 is 17 amino acids long. Germline CDR1 is LNHDA and CDR2 is SQIVND (reference sequence). V was pared by 6 bases and J by 4 bases, with 16 bases of the junction left unmatched. The CDR3 sequence is CASSRLTGTGKGYGYTF. The CDR3 coding sequence is TGTGCCAGTAGCAGACTAACCGGGACAGGAAAGGGCTATGGCTACACCTTC. Filled out from reference TRBV19 and TRBJ1-2, the complete variable domain reads DGGITQSPKYLFRKEGQNVTLSCEQNLNHDAMYWYRQDPGQGLRLIYYSQIVNDFQKGDIAEGYSVSREKKESFPLTVTSAQKNPTAFYLCASSRLTGTGKGYGYTFGSGTRLTVV.

The rearrangement uses TRBV7-2 and TRBJ2-3; 10 bases fit TRBD2. V dropped 1 base and J dropped 6; count of bases not matched to a gene: 10. The CDR3 spans 17 residues. Germline V gene lookup returns CDR1 SGHTA and CDR2 FQGNSA. CDR3 nucleotides: TGTGCCAGCAGCTTAGTAGGCGGGGGACTAGCGTTGGATACGCAGTATTTT. Amino acid sequence: CASSLVGGGLALDTQYF.

The chain joins TRBV7-2 to TRBJ2-1; 9 positions agree with TRBD2. CDR3 length equals 14 residues. V shed 8 bases and J 4 bases; nucleotides not matched to a gene: 6. Germline lookup yields CDR1 SGHTA and CDR2 FQGNSA. CDR3 DNA sequence: TGTGCCAGCGCGGGGGGGGTGCGATACAATGAGCAGTTCTTC. This sequence encodes CASAGGVRYNEQFF.

The chain is built from TRBV7-9 and TRBJ1-6; 7 nucleotides agree with TRBD1. From germline, CDR1 is SEHNR and CDR2 FQNEAQ (reference sequence). The CDR3 length is 14 residues. J lost 9 bases, V lost 5 bases, and 7 bases had no gene match. The CDR3 DNA reads TGTGCCAGCAGCCTCGACAGGGACGGTTCACCCCTCCACTTT. This sequence encodes CASSLDRDGSPLHF.

V gene TRBV19 combines with J gene TRBJ1-1; D gene uncertain. V was clipped by 4 bases and J by 3 bases, with 6 bases between them. CDR1 and CDR2 (germline): LNHDA, SQIVND (reference sequence). CDR3 length: 12 amino acids. The CDR3 loop reads CASSRADTEAFF. The CDR3 DNA sequence: TGTGCCAGTAGTAGGGCCGACACTGAAGCTTTCTTT.

This chain connects TRBV2 to TRBJ2-7; 11 bases agree with TRBD2. The CDR3 totals 15 residues. CDR1 is SNHLY and CDR2 is FYNNEI in the germline V gene. The junction had 5 bases not matched to a gene; V was cut back by 4 bases and J by 3 bases. The CDR3: CASSGSSGGIYEQYF. The CDR3 DNA reads as TGTGCCAGCAGTGGTTCTAGCGGGGGGATCTACGAGCAGTACTTC. The full variable domain, its missing parts supplied by reference TRBV2 and TRBJ2-7, is EPEVTQTPSHQVTQMGQEVILRCVPISNHLYFYWYRQILGQKVEFLVSFYNNEISEKSEIFDDQFSVERPDGSNFTLKIRSTKLEDSAMYFCASSGSSGGIYEQYFGPGTRLTVT.

V is TRBV19 and J is TRBJ1-5; 7 bases align to TRBD1. Germline V lookup: CDR1 LNHDA, CDR2 SQIVND (reference sequence). This CDR3 comprises 15 residues. Trimming cost V 5 bases and J 1 base; bases outside gene matches: 5. The chain's CDR3 is CASSLGTVSNQPQHF. The CDR3 DNA is TGTGCCAGTAGTCTGGGGACAGTAAGCAATCAGCCCCAGCATTTT.

The chain recombines TRBV7-9 with TRBJ2-1, with D possibly matching TRBD1 (6 bases). V was pared by 2 bases and J by 8 bases, with 19 bases between. The length of the CDR3 is 16 residues. Germline values: CDR1 SEHNR, CDR2 FQNEAQ (reference sequence). CDR3: CASSLQGRSSGDEQFF. CDR3 nucleotide sequence: TGTGCCAGCAGCTTACAGGGGCGTAGCTCCGGCGATGAGCAGTTCTTC.

The V gene is TRBV29-1, the J gene TRBJ1-1; no clear D. The CDR3 loop spans 11 amino acids. Germline assignment: CDR1 SQVTM and CDR2 ANQGSEA. Trimming cost V 4 bases and J 1 base, with 4 bases left between them. The CDR3 DNA sequence: TGCAGCGTTGTTAAGAACACTGAAGCTTTCTTT. This codes for CSVVKNTEAFF.

This clone has more than one count but fewer than ten. This chain links TRBV5-1 with TRBJ1-5, with D possibly TRBD1 on 5 matching bases. The V end was cut by 2 bases, the J end by 6 bases, with 12 bases between. The germline V gene has CDR1 SGHRS and CDR2 YFSETQ. The CDR3 has 14 amino acids. The CDR3 nucleotides read TGCGCCAGCAGCTTAGATGGGGGGTCTCAGCCCCAGCATTTT. Translation gives CASSLDGGSQPQHF.

The rearrangement uses TRBV25-1 and TRBJ1-6; TRBD1 aligns across 7 bases. The CDR3 has 18 amino acids. V dropped 1 base and J dropped 7; count of bases not matched to a gene: 13. CDR1 is MGHDK, CDR2 SYGVNS, per germline. CDR3 DNA: TGTGCCAGCAGTGAATTCTTTCCGACAGGGAGAGGGAATTCACCCCTCCACTTT. This gives the protein CASSEFFPTGRGNSPLHF.

The chain recombines TRBV6-5 with TRBJ2-1, with TRBD2 matching over 14 bases. V shed 8 bases, J shed 5 bases, and the junction held 5 bases outside the gene matches. There are 15 residues in the CDR3. Germline CDR1 and CDR2: MNHEY and SVGAGI. The CDR3 sequence: CASHSGLAGDNEQFF. DNA of the CDR3: TGTGCCAGCCATTCGGGACTAGCGGGAGACAATGAGCAGTTCTTC.